This T cell receptor (beta chain) was retrieved from a study of T cells in Graves' hyperthyroidism and ophthalmopathy (dated by TCRdb to 2018 to 2020). Turning to the overall study: Peripheral blood samples were taken at the time of initial diagnosis, prior to any treatment. In about six Graves' hyperthyroidism patients, the study also compared T-cell repertoires from thyroid tissue with T-cell repertoires from blood. The paper describes TCR Vbeta CDR3 sequencing of 120 to 150 peripheral blood samples, made up of roughly 40 ophthalmopathy patients, around 78 hyperthyroidism patients and roughly 17 progressor patients. To identify distinguishing TCR V-J signatures, a discovery cohort of about 100 patients was used, comprising under 45 with Graves' ophthalmopathy and about 59 with stable Graves' hyperthyroidism. Once sampling was done, hyperthyroidism patients were given methimazole at a starting dose of 30 mg daily, whereas ophthalmopathy patients were given high-dose intravenous methylprednisolone. Prospective prediction of ophthalmopathy was tested in an independent validation cohort consisting of fewer than 20 hyperthyroidism patients and over 15 patients who later progressed to ophthalmopathy. The 90 to 100 discovery patients were randomly split 7:3 into training and test sets.

Summary of the overall study and its limitations: Sample size was not statistically predetermined, and blinding of investigators to group allocation was not performed. Most expanded thyroid clonotypes (frequency above 0.001) were also found in blood, which suggests that blood repertoires may mirror thyroid immune responses. In validation, the model predicted progression to ophthalmopathy a median of about 6 months before onset, with roughly 70% sensitivity and 72.22% specificity. Ophthalmopathy was separated from stable hyperthyroidism by a 13 V-J signature model, with just over 85% sensitivity and approximately 81% specificity obtained in cross-validation and 80%/75% obtained in testing.

Stable Graves' hyperthyroidism was defined as the absence of progression to ophthalmopathy over 18 months of follow-up. Hyperthyroidism patients were newly diagnosed, with disease duration under 2 months, and aged 18 to 65 years. Patients with uncontrolled infections, other autoimmune diseases, pregnancy or lactation were excluded. Diagnoses were based on clinical symptoms, serum thyroxine and TRAb, thyroid ultrasound and orbital computed tomography. PBMCs were isolated from about 10 ml of fresh peripheral blood by Ficoll-Paque density gradient centrifugation. Total RNA was extracted using Trizol reagent, and RNA quality was assessed on an Agilent 2100 Bioanalyzer. Points on this clonotype: This receptor's antigen is unknown. No base quality values were provided; no much bigger clone lies one nucleotide off.

CDR1 and CDR2 are drawn from the germline V gene: SGHDN, FVKESK. The CDR3 starts with the cysteine, ends with the phenylalanine, and has 14 residues. The kept DNA is CDR3 alone, 42 bases in frame from the first base. Between the V and J ends, shortened by 5 bases and 5 bases respectively, the junction contains 12 bases. Amplification of TCR beta CDR3 regions was carried out from RNA transcripts. The TCR CDR3 was subjected to a first round of RT-PCR using the HTBI primer set and the Qiagen OneStep RT-PCR kit. A second multiplex PCR round built the libraries, followed by size selection and purification. Libraries were sequenced paired-end with 100 bp reads on an Illumina HiSeq2000. In the paper's pipeline: SOAPnuke was used to process the raw data, throwing out any read that contained adapters or uncalled bases, had a mean Phred below 15, or lacked an exact constant-primer or identifier match. COPE v1.2.5 was used to merge high-quality paired reads, and clonotypes were defined as unique nucleotide sequences. MiTCR v1.1 was used to align clonotypes to the IMGT TRBV, TRBD and TRBJ reference segments. The analysis was restricted to V-J combinations with a frequency above 0.0001, which together covered 99% to 99.2% of the repertoires. The TCS score was defined as F50 (clonal expansion) divided by E x V (chaos), with BLOSUM62-based TCRdist calculated between CDR3 peptides within each V-J. Welch's t-statistics and random forest reduced fewer than 550 V-J features to 10 to 15, which were used in a naive Bayes classifier (R e1071). TCRdb ran its own pipeline on the public reads, namely fastp trimming at Q25 and MiXCR clone calling, and kept in-frame beta chains. For every CDR3 protein sequence, its rows merge into one entry that carries the most common genes and DNA. It is TCRdb's table, rather than the study itself, that gives the V and J calls and clone size. The sample contains 650,000 to 700,000 distinct CDR3 sequences, around 15% of them found a single time. The leading ten clones occupy less than 20% of the sample.

What was sequenced was blood. The sequence was collected from a man aged 50 or older with Graves' hyperthyroidism. This chain joins TRBV14 to TRBJ1-4, with the D gene call left open. The sequenced DNA: TGTGCCAGCAGCTCGACGGTGACGAATGAAAAACTGTTTTTT. Translated, this gives CASSSTVTNEKLFF. The full variable domain, completed from the reference TRBV14 and TRBJ1-4 proteins outside the CDR3, reads EAGVTQFPSHSVIEKGQTVTLRCDPISGHDNLYWYRRVMGKEIKFLLHFVKESKQDESGMPNNRFLAERTGGTYSTLKVQPAELEDSGVYFCASSSTVTNEKLFFGSGTQLSVL.